This is a list of T cell receptor beta chains from one sample in a study of T cells in localized non-small cell lung cancer. Clones were sequenced by immunoSEQ multiplex PCR, and TCRdb holds only the in-frame ones, with some missing. The repertoire consists of 15,000 to 20,000 clones, with approximately 90% occurring once and the leading ten covering around 8%. The specimen comprised peripheral blood, sampled before any cancer treatment. The origin of the receptors is a man between 40 and 70 years old with stage I lung adenocarcinoma. CDR3s leave out the opening cysteine and the closing phenylalanine or tryptophan.

len: 12; j_gene: TRBJ1-4; v_gene: TRBV29-1; CDR3aa: SVGQGARGEKLF
len: 11; j_gene: TRBJ1-2; v_gene: TRBV27; CDR3aa: ASSSNRYYGYT
len: 14; j_gene: TRBJ2-2; v_gene: TRBV4-2; CDR3aa: ASSHDSGGAPGELF
len: 17; j_gene: TRBJ2-1; v_gene: TRBV7-9; CDR3aa: ASSPIPPGTSREGNEQF
len: 11; j_gene: TRBJ2-1; v_gene: TRBV7-2; CDR3aa: ASSSYLRNEQF
len: 13; j_gene: TRBJ1-5; v_gene: TRBV5-5; CDR3aa: ASSLGNSLWQPQH
len: 11; j_gene: TRBJ1-2; v_gene: TRBV6-5; CDR3aa: ASSLSGGYGYT
len: 12; j_gene: TRBJ2-5; v_gene: TRBV7-2; CDR3aa: ASSLGRGSETQY
len: 15; j_gene: TRBJ2-1; v_gene: TRBV7-2; CDR3aa: ASSLDARGWMGNEQF
len: 13; j_gene: TRBJ2-1; v_gene: TRBV4-1; CDR3aa: ASSQGTSGGDEQF
len: 14; j_gene: TRBJ2-1; v_gene: TRBV7-8; CDR3aa: ASSLRARQGGNEQF
len: 14; j_gene: TRBJ2-3; v_gene: TRBV5-1; CDR3aa: ASSFQSGRGTDTQY
len: 14; j_gene: TRBJ2-3; v_gene: TRBV4-2; CDR3aa: ASSQDAGYGTDTQY
len: 14; j_gene: TRBJ2-3; v_gene: TRBV7-2; CDR3aa: ASSPRDREGTDTQY
len: 9; j_gene: TRBJ1-1; v_gene: TRBV20-1; CDR3aa: SATGNTEAF
len: 11; j_gene: TRBJ1-1; v_gene: TRBV7-8; CDR3aa: ASSLGGRAEAF
len: 13; j_gene: TRBJ2-7; v_gene: TRBV6-6; CDR3aa: ASSITTLGGYEQY
len: 13; j_gene: TRBJ1-6; v_gene: TRBV6-6; CDR3aa: ASRDDRGRNSPLH
len: 14; j_gene: TRBJ2-5; v_gene: TRBV9; CDR3aa: ASSARQGLDQETQY
len: 17; j_gene: TRBJ2-1; v_gene: TRBV7-8; CDR3aa: ASSSLAGTSGGAGNEQF
len: 12; j_gene: TRBJ1-1; v_gene: TRBV5-1; CDR3aa: ASSSSMTKTEAF
len: 12; j_gene: TRBJ2-7; v_gene: TRBV30; CDR3aa: AWSPGGTGGEQY
len: 13; j_gene: TRBJ1-1; v_gene: TRBV6-5; CDR3aa: ASSYSPGGDTEAF
len: 15; j_gene: TRBJ2-6; v_gene: TRBV19; CDR3aa: ASSIGNAARWANVLT
len: 14; j_gene: TRBJ2-5; v_gene: TRBV11-2; CDR3aa: ASSLDPGGRRETQY
len: 12; j_gene: TRBJ1-1; v_gene: TRBV29-1; CDR3aa: SVGGQGTNTEAF
len: 14; j_gene: TRBJ2-5; v_gene: TRBV11-2; CDR3aa: ASSLYPGWGEETQY
len: 14; j_gene: TRBJ1-2; v_gene: TRBV9; CDR3aa: ASSPITAGSNYGYT